This entry lists 26 T cell receptor beta chains sequenced from one sample in a study of cytomegalovirus exposure and HLA in healthy donors. Measured with immunoSEQ multiplex PCR; TCRdb has only the in-frame clones, and not every one. The table records some 76,000 clones, around 94% of them present only once. The sample taken for sequencing was PBMCs. These receptors all come from a woman aged 18-29 years in good health and CMV-seronegative.

V gene TRBV6-5 combines with J gene TRBJ1-2; D is unresolved. The CDR3 length is 12 residues. CDR1 MNHEY and CDR2 SVGAGI come from the germline V gene. V was pared by 6 bases and J by 8 bases, with 13 bases between. CDR3 DNA sequence: TGTGCCAGCAGGATAGACACGGGAGGCTACACCTTC. It specifies CASRIDTGGYTF.

The chain carries TRBV11-2 and TRBJ2-7; possibly TRBD2 for D (6 bases). The germline V gene encodes CDR1 SGHAT and CDR2 FQNNGV. V lost 4 bases and J 2 bases, leaving 18 bases between the germline ends. The CDR3 has 16 residues. The CDR3 is CASSSYPRGITYEQYF. CDR3 DNA: TGTGCCAGCAGCTCTTACCCCCGGGGGATCACCTACGAGCAGTACTTC.

The chain joins TRBV2 to TRBJ2-7, with TRBD1 matching over 7 bases. Germline V CDR1 and CDR2: SNHLY, FYNNEI. The V gene end was trimmed by 3 bases and the J gene end by 2 bases; junction bases not matched to a gene: 7. This CDR3 has 15 residues. CDR3 residues: CASSDRTGEPYEQYF. As DNA, the CDR3 is TGTGCCAGCAGTGATAGGACAGGTGAGCCCTACGAGCAGTACTTC.

This CDR3 is CASSPRGQGSYEQYF. The CDR3 DNA reads TGTGCCAGCAGCCCCCGGGGACAGGGCTCCTACGAGCAGTACTTC. The chain couples TRBV9 to TRBJ2-7, with 9 bases that match TRBD1. CDR1 is SGDLS and CDR2 is YYNGEE in the germline V gene. This CDR3 contains 15 residues. Trimming removed 4 bases from V and 0 bases from J; junction bases left unmatched: 5.

This chain uses TRBV5-6 with TRBJ2-1; D may be TRBD1 (6 bases). The CDR3 totals 15 residues. V lost 0 bases to trimming and J lost 4 bases, with 11 bases between them. Germline CDR1 and CDR2: SGHDT and YYEEEE. CDR3 protein: CASSLGTAQYNEQFF. CDR3 DNA: TGTGCCAGCAGCTTGGGGACAGCCCAATACAATGAGCAGTTCTTC.

The J gene is TRBJ2-2, the V gene TRBV2; TRBD1 matches 7 bases. CDR3 size: 15 residues. Trimming cost V 4 bases and J 5 bases; bases outside gene matches: 7. Germline CDR1 SNHLY, CDR2 FYNNEI. The CDR3 reads CASSAPGRGTGELFF. CDR3 sequence (DNA): TGTGCCAGCAGTGCCCCGGGCAGGGGGACCGGGGAGCTGTTTTTT.

The chain is built from TRBV27 and TRBJ2-2; possible D gene TRBD2, 7 bases. V was shortened by 2 bases and J by 1 base, with 14 bases between the two germline ends. Germline CDR1 reads MNHEY; CDR2 reads SMNVEV (reference sequence). The CDR3 length is 17 residues. The CDR3 coding sequence is TGTGCCAGCAGTTTACGTCGCGGGGGCCAGAACACCGGGGAGCTGTTTTTT. Amino acid sequence: CASSLRRGGQNTGELFF.

The chain joins TRBV29-1 to TRBJ1-4; weak D call: TRBD1 (5 bases). Germline assignment: CDR1 SQVTM and CDR2 ANQGSEA. The CDR3 is made up of 12 amino acids. Trimming removed 4 bases at V and 6 bases at J, with 9 bases between. This CDR3 reads CSVGQIHEKLFF. CDR3 bases: TGCAGCGTTGGACAGATACATGAAAAACTGTTTTTT.

The genes are TRBV7-2 and TRBJ1-2, with 7 bases lining up with TRBD1. Germline lookup yields CDR1 SGHTA and CDR2 FQGNSA. Trimming removed 2 bases from V and 5 bases from J; junction bases left unmatched: 8. This CDR3 is built from 15 residues. This CDR3 reads CASSLRDRRAYGYTF. The CDR3 DNA reads TGTGCCAGCAGCTTACGGGACAGACGAGCGTATGGCTACACCTTC.

The V call is TRBV4-3, the J call TRBJ2-5; TRBD2 agrees at 14 bases. This CDR3 comprises 20 residues. In germline, CDR1 is LGHNA, CDR2 YSLEER. With 1 base clipped from V and 0 bases from J, the junction kept 10 bases outside the gene matches. The CDR3 region has the DNA TGCGCCAGCAGCCAAGGCTATACCGGGACTAGCGGGGGTTACCAAGAGACCCAGTACTTC. It yields the protein CASSQGYTGTSGGYQETQYF.

A remark on this clone: A junction end diverges from the germline sequence, so it may reflect a read error. This sequence joins TRBV13 and TRBJ1-3, with 7 bases aligning to TRBD1. The CDR3 runs 15 residues. In germline, CDR1 is PRHDT, CDR2 FYEKMQ (reference sequence). CDR3 coding DNA: TGTGCCAGCAGCCTAGGGACAGAGTCTGGAAACACCATATATTTT. Translated: CASSLGTESGNTIYF.

The rearrangement uses TRBV2 and TRBJ2-7; the D is unclear. V shed 8 bases and J shed 4 bases, with 12 bases lying between them. Germline CDR1 SNHLY, CDR2 FYNNEI. The CDR3 is 12 residues long. The chain's CDR3 is CASSPWAYEQYF. CDR3 sequence (DNA): TGTGCCAGCTCCCCTTGGGCATACGAGCAGTACTTC. Full variable domain (rest looked up from reference TRBV2 and TRBJ2-7): EPEVTQTPSHQVTQMGQEVILRCVPISNHLYFYWYRQILGQKVEFLVSFYNNEISEKSEIFDDQFSVERPDGSNFTLKIRSTKLEDSAMYFCASSPWAYEQYFGPGTRLTVT.

The chain recombines TRBV4-1 with TRBJ2-3; D is perhaps TRBD1 (7 bases). The CDR3 has 17 residues. In germline, CDR1 is MGHRA, CDR2 YSYEKL. The germline V and J ends were trimmed by 2 bases and 1 base, with 16 bases remaining between them. CDR3 region: CASSQKRQGGGTDTQYF. CDR3 DNA: TGCGCCAGCAGCCAAAAGAGACAGGGCGGGGGCACAGATACGCAGTATTTT.

This chain uses TRBV7-6 with TRBJ1-1; D is perhaps TRBD1 (6 bases). The V gene lost 1 base and the J gene lost 3 bases, with 12 bases spanning the gap. The CDR3 has 15 residues. Germline V CDR1 and CDR2: SGHVS, FNYEAQ. CDR3: CASSLVQGLDTEAFF. The CDR3 DNA sequence: TGTGCCAGCAGCTTAGTCCAGGGGTTGGACACTGAAGCTTTCTTT.

The chain has TRBV6-1 and TRBJ1-2; no clear D. V lost 3 bases and J lost 0, with 8 bases in between. Looked up from germline, CDR1 is MNHNS and CDR2 is SASEGT. This CDR3 region has 14 residues. The CDR3 DNA sequence: TGTGCCAGCAGTGACAAGGGAGCTAACTATGGCTACACCTTC. This encodes CASSDKGANYGYTF.

This sequence joins TRBV6-1 and TRBJ2-7; D possibly corresponds to TRBD2 (6 bases). The ends were cut back, 8 bases at V and 7 bases at J, with 6 bases in the middle. The germline CDR1 and CDR2 sequences are MNHNS and SASEGT. CDR3 length equals 9 residues. The chain's CDR3 is CASGGEQYF. The CDR3 nucleotides read TGTGCCAGCGGGGGGGAGCAGTACTTC.

This clone has a single count. The gene calls are TRBV28 and TRBJ1-5, with a tentative D call TRBD1 (6 bases). The CDR3 is 14 amino acids. The germline gives CDR1 MDHEN, CDR2 SYDVKM. The V end was cut by 6 bases, the J end by 5 bases, with 14 bases between. CDR3 region: CASSLQGRHQPQHF. CDR3 sequence (DNA): TGTGCCAGCAGCCTACAGGGTAGGCATCAGCCCCAGCATTTT.

For the CDR3, the DNA is TGTGCCACCAGCGGCCTAGCGATACCTAGCACAGATACGCAGTATTTT. Translated, it gives CATSGLAIPSTDTQYF. This chain joins TRBV15 and TRBJ2-3; possibly TRBD2 for D (6 bases). CDR3 length equals 16 residues. Germline V lookup: CDR1 LNHNV, CDR2 YYDKDF (reference sequence). Trimming stripped 5 bases from V and 0 bases from J, with 15 bases between.

The rearrangement joins TRBV12-5 to TRBJ2-7; TRBD2 matches 7 bases. The CDR3 consists of 13 residues. V lost 4 bases and J lost 0; bases outside the gene matches: 0. Per germline, CDR1 LGHNT and CDR2 FRNRAP. CDR3 DNA sequence: TGTGCTAGTGGTTGGGGGGGCTCCTACGAGCAGTACTTC. Amino acids: CASGWGGSYEQYF.

The V gene is TRBV28, the J gene TRBJ1-5; D is unclear. Trimming left V 6 bases short and J 3 bases short, with 15 bases between. Per germline, CDR1 MDHEN and CDR2 SYDVKM. The CDR3 extends over 15 amino acids. The CDR3 protein is CASSLWERDNQPQHF. As DNA, the CDR3 is TGTGCCAGCAGCCTGTGGGAGCGGGACAATCAGCCCCAGCATTTT.

The CDR3 nucleotides read TGTGCCAGCAGCTTAGATCTCGGAGGAGGTAGGAATGAGCAGTTCTTC. Amino acid sequence: CASSLDLGGGRNEQFF. This rearrangement joins TRBV11-3 to TRBJ2-1; tentatively, D is TRBD2 (5 bases). Per germline, CDR1 SGHNT and CDR2 YENEEA. There are 16 residues in the CDR3. V was cut by 0 bases and J by 7 bases, with 16 bases left in between.

This chain links TRBV27 with TRBJ2-7, with D maybe TRBD1 (6 bases). Germline V CDR1 and CDR2: MNHEY, SMNVEV (reference sequence). CDR3 length: 16 residues. Trimming removed 3 bases from V and 3 bases from J, with 18 bases in between. The CDR3 region has the DNA TGTGCCAGCAGTTTGAGTTTCGGACAGAAATTCTACGAGCAGTACTTC. It translates to CASSLSFGQKFYEQYF.

The chain couples TRBV10-2 to TRBJ1-5; the D gene is possibly TRBD1 (6 bases). Germline CDR1 and CDR2: WSHSY and SAAADI. CDR3 length: 14 amino acids. Trimming took off 1 base at V and 7 bases at J, with 11 bases between the two ends. The DNA of the CDR3 is TGCGCCAGCAGTGAGTGGCAGGGGACCCAGCCCCAGCATTTT. Its translation is CASSEWQGTQPQHF.

The genes are TRBV7-9 and TRBJ2-5, with TRBD1 matching 7 bases. The CDR3 has 17 amino acids. Germline CDR1 SEHNR, CDR2 FQNEAQ (reference sequence). V was pared by 4 bases and J by 3 bases, with 14 bases of the junction left unmatched. CDR3 in DNA: TGTGCCAGCAGCTCCCACCTGACAGGGTCCCCTAAAGAGACCCAGTACTTC. This gives the protein CASSSHLTGSPKETQYF. Together with reference TRBV7-9 and TRBJ2-5, the CDR3 gives the full variable domain: DTGVSQNPRHKITKRGQNVTFRCDPISEHNRLYWYRQTLGQGPEFLTYFQNEAQLEKSRLLSDRFSAERPKGSFSTLEIQRTEQGDSAMYLCASSSHLTGSPKETQYFGPGTRLLVL.

The rearrangement uses TRBV4-3 and TRBJ2-7; 9 nucleotides match TRBD1. Germline V lookup: CDR1 LGHNA, CDR2 YSLEER. After removal of 1 base from V and 7 bases from J, the junction contained 2 bases not matched to a gene. This CDR3 region has 13 residues. This CDR3 reads CASSQGTGEEQYF. The CDR3 DNA is TGCGCCAGCAGCCAAGGGACAGGGGAAGAGCAGTACTTC.

This rearrangement joins TRBV7-3 to TRBJ2-5, with a tentative D call TRBD2 (6 bases). V shed 4 bases and J shed 5 bases, with 11 bases lying between them. The CDR3 is 13 residues long. Germline assignment: CDR1 SGHTA and CDR2 FQGTGA. The CDR3: CASSSSGRETQYF. CDR3 nucleotides: TGTGCCAGCAGCTCCTCGGGGAGGGAGACCCAGTACTTC.